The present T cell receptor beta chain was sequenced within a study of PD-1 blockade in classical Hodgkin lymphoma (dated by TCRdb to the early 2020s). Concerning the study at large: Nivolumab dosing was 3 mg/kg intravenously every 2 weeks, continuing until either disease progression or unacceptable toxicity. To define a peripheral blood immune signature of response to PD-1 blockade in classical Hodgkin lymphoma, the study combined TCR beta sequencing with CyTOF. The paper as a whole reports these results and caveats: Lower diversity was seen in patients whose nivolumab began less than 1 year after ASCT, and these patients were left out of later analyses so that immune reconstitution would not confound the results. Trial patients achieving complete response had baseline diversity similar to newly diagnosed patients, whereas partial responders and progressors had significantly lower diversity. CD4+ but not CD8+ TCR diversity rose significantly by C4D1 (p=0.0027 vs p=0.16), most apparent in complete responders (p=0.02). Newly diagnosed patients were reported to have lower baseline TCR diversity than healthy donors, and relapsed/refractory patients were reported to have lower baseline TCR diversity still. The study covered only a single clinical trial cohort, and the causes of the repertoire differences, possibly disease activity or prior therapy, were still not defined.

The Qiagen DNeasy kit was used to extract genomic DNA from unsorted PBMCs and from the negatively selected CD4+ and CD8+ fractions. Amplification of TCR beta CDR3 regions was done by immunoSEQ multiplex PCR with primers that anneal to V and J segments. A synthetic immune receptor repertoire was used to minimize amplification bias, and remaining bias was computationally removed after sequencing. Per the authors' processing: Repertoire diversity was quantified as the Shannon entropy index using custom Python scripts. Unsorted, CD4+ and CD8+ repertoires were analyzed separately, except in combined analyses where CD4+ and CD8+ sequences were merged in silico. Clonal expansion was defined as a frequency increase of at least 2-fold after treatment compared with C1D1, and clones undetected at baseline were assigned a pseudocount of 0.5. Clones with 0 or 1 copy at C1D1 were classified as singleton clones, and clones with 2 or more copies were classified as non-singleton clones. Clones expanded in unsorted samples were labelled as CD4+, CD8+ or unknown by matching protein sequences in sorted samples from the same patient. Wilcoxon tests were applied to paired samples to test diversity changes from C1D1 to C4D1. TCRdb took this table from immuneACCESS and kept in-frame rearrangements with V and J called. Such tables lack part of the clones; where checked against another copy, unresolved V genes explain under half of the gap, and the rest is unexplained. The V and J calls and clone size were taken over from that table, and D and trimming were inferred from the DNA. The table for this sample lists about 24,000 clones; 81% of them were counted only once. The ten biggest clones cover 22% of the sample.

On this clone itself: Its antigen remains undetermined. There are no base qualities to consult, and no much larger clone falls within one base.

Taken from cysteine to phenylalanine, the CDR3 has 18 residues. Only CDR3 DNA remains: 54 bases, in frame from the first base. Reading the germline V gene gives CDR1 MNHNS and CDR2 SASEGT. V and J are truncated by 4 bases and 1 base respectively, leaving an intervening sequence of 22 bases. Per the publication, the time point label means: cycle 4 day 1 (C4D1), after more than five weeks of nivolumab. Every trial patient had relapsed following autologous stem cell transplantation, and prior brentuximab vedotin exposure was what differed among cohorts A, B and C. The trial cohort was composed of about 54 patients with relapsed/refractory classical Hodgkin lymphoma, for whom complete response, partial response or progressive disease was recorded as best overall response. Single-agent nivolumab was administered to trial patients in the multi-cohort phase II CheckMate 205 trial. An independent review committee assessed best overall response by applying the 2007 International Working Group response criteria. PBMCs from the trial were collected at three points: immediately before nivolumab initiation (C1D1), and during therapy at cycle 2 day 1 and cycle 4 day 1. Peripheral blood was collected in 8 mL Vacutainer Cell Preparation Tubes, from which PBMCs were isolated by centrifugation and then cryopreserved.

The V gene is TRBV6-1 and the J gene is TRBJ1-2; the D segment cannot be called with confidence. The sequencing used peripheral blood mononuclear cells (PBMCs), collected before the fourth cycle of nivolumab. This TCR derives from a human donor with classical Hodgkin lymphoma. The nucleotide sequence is TGTGCCAGCAGTGTTTCTAACCGAGCACACCCTTATAACTATGGCTACACCTTC. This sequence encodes CASSVSNRAHPYNYGYTF.